This T cell receptor (beta chain) appears in the sequencing data of a study of cytomegalovirus exposure and HLA in healthy donors. The PCR ran on 60 Vbeta and 13 Jbeta primers. The data were produced by immunoSEQ multiplex PCR, yet TCRdb's version contains in-frame clones alone and is incomplete. The data show about 67,000 clones, 80% to 90% seen once. Study observations and caveats: Most TCRs appeared rarely, but some public TCRs recurred in many donors.

A single count supports this clone. The target antigen is unknown. The CDR3 runs to 15 residues. Germline values: CDR1 MDHEN, CDR2 SYDVKM. Trimming removed 3 bases at V and 2 bases at J, with 10 bases between. This receptor was taken from a woman in her twenties or thirties in good health and CMV-seronegative. Material for sequencing was PBMCs. J is TRBJ1-4 and V is TRBV28; D gene uncertain. CDR3 DNA sequence: TGTGCCAGCAGTTTGTCGGGGATGACTAATGAAAAACTGTTTTTT. It is translated as CASSLSGMTNEKLFF. The full variable domain, in which reference TRBV28 and TRBJ1-4 provide the parts outside the CDR3, is DVKVTQSSRYLVKRTGEKVFLECVQDMDHENMFWYRQDPGLGLRLIYFSYDVKMKEKGDIPEGYSVSREKKERFSLILESASTNQTSMYLCASSLSGMTNEKLFFGSGTQLSVL.